The rows below give T cell receptor beta chains drawn from one sample of a study of T cell repertoires in cytomegalovirus infection. Each CDR3 protein is one row after TCRdb ran MiXCR on the reads. Among around 300,000 distinct CDR3 sequences listed, roughly 21% were seen once. These receptors are not linked to any known antigen. This specimen consisted of cultured PBMCs, obtained from culture after CMV antigen stimulation. Receptors were obtained from a human donor in good health (CMV status not recorded). Some clones in this sample may be carry-over from other donors' samples. The CDR3 runs from the conserved cysteine through the conserved F or W. Fields, in order: clone size, CDR3 length, D gene, V gene, J gene, CDR3 protein, CDR3 DNA. D genes are given only for firm matches. For some rows the clone size is stated as once, few or many, or as a class when expanded; others skip it.

abundance: -
len: 14
d_gene: -
v_gene: TRBV23-1
j_gene: TRBJ2-2
CDR3aa: CASPKGGGTGELFF
CDR3nt: TGCGCCAGCCCAAAGGGCGGCGGCACCGGGGAGCTGTTTTTT

abundance: -
len: 11
d_gene: -
v_gene: TRBV20-1
j_gene: TRBJ1-1
CDR3aa: CSATQNTEAFF
CDR3nt: TGCAGTGCTACCCAGAACACTGAAGCTTTCTTT

abundance: many
len: 13
d_gene: TRBD1
v_gene: TRBV7-9
j_gene: TRBJ1-2
CDR3aa: CASSFDRGFGYTF
CDR3nt: TGTGCCAGCAGCTTCGACAGGGGGTTCGGCTACACCTTC

abundance: many
len: 13
d_gene: TRBD1
v_gene: TRBV28
j_gene: TRBJ2-7
CDR3aa: CASSLFSQTGTYF
CDR3nt: TGTGCCAGCAGTTTATTTTCGCAGACAGGGACGTACTTC

abundance: -
len: 16
d_gene: TRBD1
v_gene: TRBV4-3
j_gene: TRBJ2-3
CDR3aa: CASSQTGTARTDTQYF
CDR3nt: TGCGCCAGCAGCCAAACCGGGACAGCTCGCACAGATACGCAGTATTTT

abundance: many
len: 15
d_gene: -
v_gene: TRBV6-5
j_gene: TRBJ2-5
CDR3aa: CASSYSIGIQETQYF
CDR3nt: TGTGCCAGCAGTTACTCGATAGGAATACAAGAGACCCAGTACTTC

abundance: few
len: 14
d_gene: -
v_gene: TRBV30
j_gene: TRBJ2-2
CDR3aa: CAWKPLASNGELFF
CDR3nt: TGTGCCTGGAAACCGCTAGCGTCTAACGGGGAGCTGTTTTTT

abundance: -
len: 11
d_gene: -
v_gene: TRBV7-8
j_gene: TRBJ2-3
CDR3aa: CASSPGHTQYF
CDR3nt: TGTGCCAGCAGCCCCGGCCATACGCAGTATTTT

abundance: few
len: 19
d_gene: TRBD2
v_gene: TRBV6-1
j_gene: TRBJ2-1
CDR3aa: CASSHHTSGRVGGSNEQFF
CDR3nt: TGTGCCAGCAGCCACCATACTAGCGGGAGGGTGGGGGGATCTAATGAGCAGTTCTTC

abundance: few
len: 14
d_gene: -
v_gene: TRBV6-6
j_gene: TRBJ1-5
CDR3aa: CASTRGVSNQPQHF
CDR3nt: TGTGCCAGCACCCGAGGAGTTAGCAATCAGCCCCAGCATTTT

abundance: few
len: 15
d_gene: TRBD2
v_gene: TRBV12-3/TRBV12-4
j_gene: TRBJ2-3
CDR3aa: CASSLLAGVGDTQYF
CDR3nt: TGTGCCAGCAGTTTACTAGCGGGAGTGGGGGATACGCAGTATTTT

abundance: -
len: 16
d_gene: TRBD2
v_gene: TRBV25-1
j_gene: TRBJ2-1
CDR3aa: CASSRTSGFAYNEQFF
CDR3nt: TGTGCCAGCAGCCGGACTAGCGGGTTTGCCTACAATGAGCAGTTCTTC

abundance: -
len: 14
d_gene: TRBD1
v_gene: TRBV11-2
j_gene: TRBJ2-5
CDR3aa: CASSLHDRAETQYF
CDR3nt: TGTGCCAGCAGCCTTCACGACAGGGCGGAGACCCAGTACTTC

abundance: -
len: 17
d_gene: -
v_gene: TRBV12-3/TRBV12-4
j_gene: TRBJ1-5
CDR3aa: CASSLGLGLGSNQPQHF
CDR3nt: TGTGCCAGCAGTTTGGGGCTCGGATTAGGGAGCAATCAGCCCCAGCATTTT

abundance: -
len: 18
d_gene: TRBD2
v_gene: TRBV7-9
j_gene: TRBJ2-1
CDR3aa: CASSLGFLAGVSYNEQFF
CDR3nt: TGTGCCAGCAGCTTAGGTTTTCTAGCGGGAGTTTCCTACAATGAGCAGTTCTTC

abundance: -
len: 13
d_gene: -
v_gene: TRBV19
j_gene: TRBJ1-2
CDR3aa: CASSIEQGSGYTF
CDR3nt: TGTGCCAGTAGTATAGAACAGGGTTCTGGCTACACCTTC

abundance: many
len: 14
d_gene: -
v_gene: TRBV7-8
j_gene: TRBJ2-1
CDR3aa: CASSLVDLANEQFF
CDR3nt: TGTGCCAGCAGCTTAGTTGACCTAGCCAATGAGCAGTTCTTC

abundance: -
len: 18
d_gene: TRBD2
v_gene: TRBV4-1
j_gene: TRBJ2-2
CDR3aa: CASSQSGRLAANTGELFF
CDR3nt: TGCGCCAGCAGCCAGTCGGGACGACTAGCGGCGAACACCGGGGAGCTGTTTTTT

abundance: many
len: 13
d_gene: -
v_gene: TRBV7-2
j_gene: TRBJ1-1
CDR3aa: CASSAGLGTEAFF
CDR3nt: TGTGCCAGCAGCGCGGGCCTCGGCACTGAAGCTTTCTTT

abundance: -
len: 15
d_gene: TRBD1
v_gene: TRBV6-1
j_gene: TRBJ1-4
CDR3aa: CASRDRTGTNEKLFF
CDR3nt: TGTGCCAGCAGGGATAGGACAGGAACTAATGAAAAACTGTTTTTT

abundance: -
len: 15
d_gene: -
v_gene: TRBV28
j_gene: TRBJ1-2
CDR3aa: CASSPPTGTLYGYTF
CDR3nt: TGTGCCAGCAGTCCCCCTACAGGTACCCTCTATGGCTACACCTTC

abundance: many
len: 16
d_gene: TRBD1
v_gene: TRBV10-3
j_gene: TRBJ1-2
CDR3aa: CAISPGQGHSSEGYTF
CDR3nt: TGTGCCATCAGCCCGGGACAGGGGCACTCATCGGAAGGCTACACCTTC

abundance: many
len: 18
d_gene: TRBD2
v_gene: TRBV7-2
j_gene: TRBJ2-1
CDR3aa: CASSLRLAGGPCCDEQFF
CDR3nt: TGTGCCAGCAGCTTAAGACTAGCGGGAGGGCCGTGTTGCGATGAGCAGTTCTTC

abundance: -
len: 14
d_gene: TRBD1
v_gene: TRBV7-2
j_gene: TRBJ2-1
CDR3aa: CASSLDRAYNEQFF
CDR3nt: TGTGCCAGCAGCTTGGACAGGGCCTACAATGAGCAGTTCTTC

abundance: -
len: 14
d_gene: TRBD2
v_gene: TRBV7-9
j_gene: TRBJ2-3
CDR3aa: CASSPLAGAAAQYF
CDR3nt: TGTGCCAGCAGCCCACTAGCGGGGGCCGCAGCGCAGTATTTT

abundance: -
len: 17
d_gene: TRBD2
v_gene: TRBV12-3/TRBV12-4
j_gene: TRBJ2-7
CDR3aa: CASSLTLAGGGTYEQYF
CDR3nt: TGTGCCAGCAGTTTAACCCTAGCGGGAGGAGGGACCTACGAGCAGTACTTC

abundance: few
len: 11
d_gene: -
v_gene: TRBV30
j_gene: TRBJ2-5
CDR3aa: CAVDREETQYF
CDR3nt: TGTGCCGTGGACAGAGAAGAGACCCAGTACTTC

abundance: few
len: 14
d_gene: TRBD2
v_gene: TRBV10-3
j_gene: TRBJ2-1
CDR3aa: CAISGGGREDEQFF
CDR3nt: TGTGCCATCAGTGGTGGCGGGAGGGAGGATGAGCAGTTCTTC

abundance: few
len: 15
d_gene: -
v_gene: TRBV19
j_gene: TRBJ2-3
CDR3aa: CASSILNRDTDTQYF
CDR3nt: TGTGCCAGTAGTATACTTAACAGGGACACAGATACGCAGTATTTT

abundance: many
len: 14
d_gene: -
v_gene: TRBV30
j_gene: TRBJ1-5
CDR3aa: CAWGKVGANQPQHF
CDR3nt: TGTGCCTGGGGAAAGGTGGGCGCCAATCAGCCCCAGCATTTT

abundance: -
len: 14
d_gene: -
v_gene: TRBV7-6
j_gene: TRBJ2-2
CDR3aa: CASSFHANTGELFF
CDR3nt: TGTGCCAGCAGCTTTCACGCGAACACCGGGGAGCTGTTTTTT

abundance: few
len: 15
d_gene: TRBD1
v_gene: TRBV27
j_gene: TRBJ1-4
CDR3aa: CASSKGDRDNEKLFF
CDR3nt: TGTGCCAGCAGTAAGGGGGACAGGGATAATGAAAAACTGTTTTTT

abundance: -
len: 12
d_gene: -
v_gene: TRBV19
j_gene: TRBJ1-2
CDR3aa: CASTEGNYGYTF
CDR3nt: TGTGCCAGTACTGAGGGTAACTATGGCTACACCTTC

abundance: many
len: 16
d_gene: -
v_gene: TRBV7-2
j_gene: TRBJ2-5
CDR3aa: CASSLGTQLLQETQYF
CDR3nt: TGTGCCAGCAGCTTAGGTACCCAGCTGCTTCAAGAGACCCAGTACTTC

abundance: -
len: 14
d_gene: -
v_gene: TRBV7-6
j_gene: TRBJ1-5
CDR3aa: CASSLASKDQPQHF
CDR3nt: TGTGCCAGCAGCTTAGCGTCAAAGGATCAGCCCCAGCATTTT

abundance: -
len: 12
d_gene: -
v_gene: TRBV5-4
j_gene: TRBJ1-1
CDR3aa: CASSLDGVEAFF
CDR3nt: TGTGCCAGCAGCCTGGACGGGGTTGAAGCTTTCTTT

abundance: few
len: 15
d_gene: -
v_gene: TRBV28
j_gene: TRBJ1-1
CDR3aa: CASSLPGVENTEAFF
CDR3nt: TGTGCCAGCAGTTTACCGGGAGTCGAGAACACTGAAGCTTTCTTT

abundance: many
len: 12
d_gene: TRBD1
v_gene: TRBV20-1
j_gene: TRBJ2-1
CDR3aa: CSASSGGNEQFF
CDR3nt: TGCAGTGCTAGTTCAGGGGGCAATGAGCAGTTCTTC